These 3 T cell receptor beta chains share one sample of origin, sequenced in a study of blood T cell repertoires in COVID-19. Assay used: immunoSEQ multiplex PCR; TCRdb lists only in-frame clones, some missing. The sample holds roughly 250,000 clones; roughly 85% are singletons and the top ten take just under 1%. Specimen: peripheral blood. The receptors were gathered from a middle-aged man with acute or convalescent COVID-19.

This sequence joins TRBV7-2 and TRBJ2-5; D is possibly TRBD2 (6 bases). Per the germline V gene, CDR1 is SGHTA and CDR2 is FQGNSA. V was pared by 5 bases and J by 5 bases, with 21 bases between. This CDR3 is built from 16 residues. The CDR3 reads CASSRSTTSSKETQYF. The CDR3 DNA reads TGTGCCAGCAGCCGTTCGACCACTAGCTCCAAGGAGACCCAGTACTTC.

V usage is TRBV5-1 and J usage is TRBJ1-1; D is perhaps TRBD1 (6 bases). Between the trimmed V and J ends, which lost 4 bases and 1 base, there was a span of 8 bases. The CDR3 length is 13 residues. Germline V lookup: CDR1 SGHRS, CDR2 YFSETQ. The CDR3 is CASSTTGNTEAFF. The CDR3 DNA reads TGCGCCAGCAGCACGACAGGGAACACTGAAGCTTTCTTT. Full variable domain (outside the CDR3, taken from reference TRBV5-1 and TRBJ1-1): KAGVTQTPRYLIKTRGQQVTLSCSPISGHRSVSWYQQTPGQGLQFLFEYFSETQRNKGNFPGRFSGRQFSNSRSEMNVSTLELGDSALYLCASSTTGNTEAFFGQGTRLTVV.

This clone was recorded once. This rearrangement joins TRBV5-1 to TRBJ2-7, with unresolved D. This CDR3 is built from 14 residues. V lost 4 bases and J 2 bases, leaving 13 bases between the germline ends. CDR1 and CDR2 from the germline V gene are SGHRS and YFSETQ. The CDR3 sequence is CASSTVHQAYEQYF. In DNA, the CDR3 is TGCGCCAGCAGCACGGTCCACCAGGCCTACGAGCAGTACTTC.